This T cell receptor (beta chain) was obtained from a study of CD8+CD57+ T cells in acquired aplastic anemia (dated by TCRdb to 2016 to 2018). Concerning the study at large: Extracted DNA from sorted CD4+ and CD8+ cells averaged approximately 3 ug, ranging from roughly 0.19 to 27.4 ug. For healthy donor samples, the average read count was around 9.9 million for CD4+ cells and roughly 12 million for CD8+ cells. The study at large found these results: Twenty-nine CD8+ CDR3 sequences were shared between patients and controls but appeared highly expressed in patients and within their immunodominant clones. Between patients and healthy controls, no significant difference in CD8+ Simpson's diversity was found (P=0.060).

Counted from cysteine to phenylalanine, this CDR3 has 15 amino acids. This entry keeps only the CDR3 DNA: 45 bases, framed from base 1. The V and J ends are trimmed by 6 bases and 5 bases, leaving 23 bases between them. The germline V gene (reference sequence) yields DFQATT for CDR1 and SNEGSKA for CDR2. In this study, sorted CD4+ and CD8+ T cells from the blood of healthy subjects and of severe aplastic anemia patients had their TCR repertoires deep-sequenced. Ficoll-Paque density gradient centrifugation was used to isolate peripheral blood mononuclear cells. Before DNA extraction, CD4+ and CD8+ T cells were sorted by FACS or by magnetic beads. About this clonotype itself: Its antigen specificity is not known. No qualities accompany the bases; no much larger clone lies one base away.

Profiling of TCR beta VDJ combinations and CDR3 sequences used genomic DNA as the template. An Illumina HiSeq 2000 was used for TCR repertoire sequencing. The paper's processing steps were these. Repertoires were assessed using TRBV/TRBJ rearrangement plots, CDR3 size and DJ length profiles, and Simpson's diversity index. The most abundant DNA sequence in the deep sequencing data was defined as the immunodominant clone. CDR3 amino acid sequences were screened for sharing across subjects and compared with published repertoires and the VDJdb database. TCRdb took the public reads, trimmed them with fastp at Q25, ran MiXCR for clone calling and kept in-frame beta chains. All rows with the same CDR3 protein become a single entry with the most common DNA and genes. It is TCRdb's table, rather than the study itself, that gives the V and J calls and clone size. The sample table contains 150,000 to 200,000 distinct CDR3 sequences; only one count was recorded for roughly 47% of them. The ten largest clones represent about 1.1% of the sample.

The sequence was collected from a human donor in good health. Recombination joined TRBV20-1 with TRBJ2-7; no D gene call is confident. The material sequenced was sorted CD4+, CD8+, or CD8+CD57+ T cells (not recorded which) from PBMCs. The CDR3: CSAMPQRNSLHEQYF. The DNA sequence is TGCAGTGCCATGCCGCAACGTAACTCCCTACACGAGCAGTACTTC.